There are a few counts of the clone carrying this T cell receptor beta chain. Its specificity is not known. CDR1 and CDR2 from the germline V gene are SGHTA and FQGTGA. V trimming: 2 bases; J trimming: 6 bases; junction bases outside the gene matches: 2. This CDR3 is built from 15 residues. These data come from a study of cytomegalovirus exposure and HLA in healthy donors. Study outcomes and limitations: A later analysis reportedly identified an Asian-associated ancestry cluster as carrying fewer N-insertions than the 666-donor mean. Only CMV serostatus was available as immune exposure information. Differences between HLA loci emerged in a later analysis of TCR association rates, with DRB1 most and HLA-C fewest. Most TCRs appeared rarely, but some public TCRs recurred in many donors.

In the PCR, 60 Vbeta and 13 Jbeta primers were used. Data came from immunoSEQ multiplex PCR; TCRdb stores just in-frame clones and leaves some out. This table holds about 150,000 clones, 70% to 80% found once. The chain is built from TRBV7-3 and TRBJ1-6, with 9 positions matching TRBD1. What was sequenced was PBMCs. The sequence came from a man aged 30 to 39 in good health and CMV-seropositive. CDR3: CASSLSGQGNSPLHF. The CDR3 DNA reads TGTGCCAGCAGCTTATCGGGACAGGGTAATTCACCCCTCCACTTT. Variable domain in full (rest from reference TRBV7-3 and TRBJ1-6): GAGVSQTPSNKVTEKGKYVELRCDPISGHTALYWYRQSLGQGPEFLIYFQGTGAADDSGLPNDRFFAVRPEGSVSTLKIQRTERGDSAVYLCASSLSGQGNSPLHFGNGTRLTVT.